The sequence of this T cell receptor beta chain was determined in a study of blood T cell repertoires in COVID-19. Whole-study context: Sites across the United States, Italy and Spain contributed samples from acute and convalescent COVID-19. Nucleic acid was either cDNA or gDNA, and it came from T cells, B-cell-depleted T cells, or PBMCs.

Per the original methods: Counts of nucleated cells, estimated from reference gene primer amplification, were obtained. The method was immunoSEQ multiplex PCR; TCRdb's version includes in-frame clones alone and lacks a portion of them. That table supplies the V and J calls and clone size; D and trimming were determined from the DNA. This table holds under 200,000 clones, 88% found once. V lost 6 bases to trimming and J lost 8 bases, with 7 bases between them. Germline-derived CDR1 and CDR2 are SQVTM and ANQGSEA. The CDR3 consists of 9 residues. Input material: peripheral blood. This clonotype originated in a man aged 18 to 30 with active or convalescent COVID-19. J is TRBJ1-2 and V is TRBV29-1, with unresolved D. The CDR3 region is CSVSNGYTF. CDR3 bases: TGCAGCGTCTCTAACGGCTACACCTTC. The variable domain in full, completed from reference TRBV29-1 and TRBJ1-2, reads SAVISQKPSRDICQRGTSLTIQCQVDSQVTMMFWYRQQPGQSLTLIATANQGSEATYESGFVIDKFPISRPNLTFSTLTVSNMSPEDSSIYLCSVSNGYTFGSGTRLTVV.